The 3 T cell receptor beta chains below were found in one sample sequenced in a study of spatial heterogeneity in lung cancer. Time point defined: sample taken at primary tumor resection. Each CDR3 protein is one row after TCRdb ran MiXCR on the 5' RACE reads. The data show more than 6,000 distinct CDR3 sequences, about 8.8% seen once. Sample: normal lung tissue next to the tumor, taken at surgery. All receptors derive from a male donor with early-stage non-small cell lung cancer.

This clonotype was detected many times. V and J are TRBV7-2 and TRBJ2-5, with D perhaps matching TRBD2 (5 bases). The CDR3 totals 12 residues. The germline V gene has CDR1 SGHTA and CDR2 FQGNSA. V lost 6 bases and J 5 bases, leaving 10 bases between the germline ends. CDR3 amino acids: CASRRDYETQYF. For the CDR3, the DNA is TGTGCCAGCAGACGAGACTACGAGACCCAGTACTTC.

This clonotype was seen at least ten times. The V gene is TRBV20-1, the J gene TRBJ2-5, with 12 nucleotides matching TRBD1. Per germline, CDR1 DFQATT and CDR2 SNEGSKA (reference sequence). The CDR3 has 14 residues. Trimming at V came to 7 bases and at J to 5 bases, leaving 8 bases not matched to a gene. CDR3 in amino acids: CSGAYGTGGETQYF. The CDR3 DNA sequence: TGCAGTGGGGCCTACGGGACAGGGGGCGAGACCCAGTACTTC.

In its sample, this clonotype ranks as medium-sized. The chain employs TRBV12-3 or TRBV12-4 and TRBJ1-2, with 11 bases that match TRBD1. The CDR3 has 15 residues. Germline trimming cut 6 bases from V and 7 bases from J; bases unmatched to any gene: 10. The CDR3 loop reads CASSKDRTGGGGYTF. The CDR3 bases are TGTGCCAGCAGCAAAGATAGGACAGGGGGCGGTGGCTACACCTTC.